This TCR beta chain was identified in a study of cytomegalovirus exposure and HLA in healthy donors. Study in general: A prior analysis found some 110 million unique TCR beta sequences from approximately 200 million T cells.

Use of 60 Vbeta and 13 Jbeta primers characterized the PCR. Assay: immunoSEQ multiplex PCR; the TCRdb copy retains only in-frame clones and omits some. The repertoire holds some 120,000 clones, with about three quarters as singletons. General study points: Analysis performed later showed TCR beta chains linked to HLA being more clonally expanded than equally common others. In vitro work confirmed that a few CMV-associated chains recognize CMV antigens. In a later analysis, an Asian-associated ancestry cluster reportedly showed fewer N-insertions than the roughly 700-donor mean.

The germline gives CDR1 MGHRA, CDR2 YSYEKL. With 6 bases removed from V and 5 bases from J, the gap between germline ends came to 20 bases. This CDR3 is 15 amino acids long. This clone was found once. Its antigen is not identified. Sequencing was done on a sample of PBMCs. The sequence was collected from a human donor in good health. The chain joins TRBV4-1 to TRBJ2-7; possibly TRBD1 for D (6 bases). The CDR3 region is CASSLPTGNVDEQYF. Written as DNA, the CDR3 is TGCGCCAGCAGTCTTCCCACAGGGAACGTCGACGAGCAGTACTTC.